Listed here is a single T cell receptor (beta chain). What it binds is not known. This sample was taken from a study of blood T cells in healthy people across ages. Overall study context: The capture of about one barcoded beta molecule per two T cells was achieved by template switching. Study conclusions and caveats: TCR beta diversity correlated strongly with naive T cell percentage.

A second PCR, run for about 6 to 11 cycles, used a sample-barcoded 5' primer plus a J-beta primer mix. Each sample provided no less than 3 million CDR3-containing paired-end reads. One entry per CDR3 protein, called by TCRdb with MiXCR from the 5' RACE reads. The sample consists of about 400,000 distinct CDR3 sequences, approximately 52% of them appearing once. The V gene lost 8 bases and the J gene lost 3 bases, with 13 bases spanning the gap. The CDR3 has 13 residues. Germline values: CDR1 MNHEY, CDR2 SVGAGI. This clonotype originated in a man aged 55 to 70 in good health. The J gene is TRBJ2-5, the V gene TRBV6-5, with D tentatively TRBD1 or TRBD2 (6 bases each). The material sequenced was blood. The CDR3 spells CASQRGDKETQYF. Written as DNA, the CDR3 is TGTGCCAGCCAGAGGGGGGACAAAGAGACCCAGTACTTC.